This T cell receptor beta chain comes out of a study of siplizumab effects on memory and regulatory T cells. A word on this clone: The target antigen is unknown.

The germline V and J ends were trimmed by 5 bases and 2 bases, with 13 bases remaining between them. Germline CDR1 reads MNHEY; CDR2 reads SVGAGI. This CDR3 spans 15 amino acids. Study-level points and caveats: There were only a minor fraction of alloreactive clones that mapped to unstimulated subsets. Most proliferating CD4+ or CD8+ clones, roughly 75-96%, had no naive or memory assignment. Contribution to the alloresponse seemed major for naive T cells, which also seemed more diverse than memory cells.

Clones were read by immunoSEQ multiplex PCR, and TCRdb kept only the in-frame ones, dropping some. The repertoire holds about 50,000 clones, with nearly 95% as singletons. The TCR comes from a human donor in good health. Sample: CD8+ T cells sorted from blood. This chain links TRBV6-5 with TRBJ1-5; D gene ambiguous. The CDR3 nucleotides are TGTGCCAGCAGTCCGGGATTAAGTGGCAATCAGCCCCAGCATTTT. Translation: CASSPGLSGNQPQHF.